This T cell receptor beta chain originates from a study of blood T cell repertoires in COVID-19. Turning to the study itself: PBMCs, B-cell-depleted T cells, or T cells provided the cDNA or gDNA that made up the material.

In the original processing: From reference gene primer amplification, estimates of nucleated cell counts were derived. Method: immunoSEQ multiplex PCR; TCRdb's copy keeps in-frame clones and lacks some. Clone size and V and J calls were adopted from that table, with D and trimming inferred from the DNA. This table holds a few hundred thousand clones, roughly 80% found once. The clonotype originates from a woman older than 75 with acute or convalescent COVID-19. What was sequenced was peripheral blood.

CDR3 DNA sequence: TGTGCCTGGAGTGCCTTAACAGGGGACACTGAAGCTTTCTTT. Translated, it gives CAWSALTGDTEAFF. This sequence joins TRBV30 and TRBJ1-1; 7 nucleotides agree with TRBD1. The CDR3 has 14 residues. Germline V gives CDR1 GTSNPN, CDR2 SVGIG (reference sequence). J was trimmed by 3 bases and V by 1 base; bases with no gene match: 5.